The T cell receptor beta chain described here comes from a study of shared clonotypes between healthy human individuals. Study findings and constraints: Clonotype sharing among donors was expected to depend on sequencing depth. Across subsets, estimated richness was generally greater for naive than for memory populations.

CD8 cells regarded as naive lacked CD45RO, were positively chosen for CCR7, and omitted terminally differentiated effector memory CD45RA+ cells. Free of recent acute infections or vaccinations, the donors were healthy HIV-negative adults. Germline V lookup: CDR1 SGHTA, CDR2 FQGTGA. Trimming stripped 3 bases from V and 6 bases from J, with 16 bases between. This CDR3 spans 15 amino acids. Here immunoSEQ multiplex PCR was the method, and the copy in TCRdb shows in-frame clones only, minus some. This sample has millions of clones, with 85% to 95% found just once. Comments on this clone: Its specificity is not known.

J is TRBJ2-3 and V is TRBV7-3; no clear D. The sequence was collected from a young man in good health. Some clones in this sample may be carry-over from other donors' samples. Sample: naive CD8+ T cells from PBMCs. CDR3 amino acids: CASSFASSGQDTQYF. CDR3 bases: TGTGCCAGCAGCTTTGCGTCATCAGGCCAGGATACGCAGTATTTT.